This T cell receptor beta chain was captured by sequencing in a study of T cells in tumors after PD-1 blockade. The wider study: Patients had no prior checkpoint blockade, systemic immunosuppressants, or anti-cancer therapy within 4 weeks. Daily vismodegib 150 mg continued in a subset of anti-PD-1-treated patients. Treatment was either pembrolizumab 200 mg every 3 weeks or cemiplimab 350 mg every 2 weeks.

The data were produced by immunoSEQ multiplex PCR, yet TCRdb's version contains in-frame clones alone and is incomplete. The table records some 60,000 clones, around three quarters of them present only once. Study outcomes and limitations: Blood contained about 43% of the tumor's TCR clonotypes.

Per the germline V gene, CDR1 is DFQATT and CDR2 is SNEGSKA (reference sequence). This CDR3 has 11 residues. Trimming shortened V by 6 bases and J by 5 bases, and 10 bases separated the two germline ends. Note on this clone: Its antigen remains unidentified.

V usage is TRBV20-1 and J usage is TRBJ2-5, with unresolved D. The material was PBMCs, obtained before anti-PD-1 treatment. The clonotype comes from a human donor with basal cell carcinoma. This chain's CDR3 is CSAVAWETQYF. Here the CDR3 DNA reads TGCAGTGCAGTCGCTTGGGAGACCCAGTACTTC.